The TCR beta chain described here comes from a study of blood T cell repertoires in COVID-19. Study overall: The United States, Italy and Spain provided the acute and convalescent COVID-19 samples.

Between the trimmed V and J ends, which lost 1 base and 1 base, there was a span of 11 bases. CDR3 size: 15 residues. From germline, CDR1 is SGHRS and CDR2 YFSETQ. Authors' processing steps: The assay estimated nucleated cells by amplifying reference gene primers. Using immunoSEQ multiplex PCR, the repertoire was profiled, and TCRdb retains in-frame clones only, with some absent. The DNA was the basis for D and trimming; V, J and clone size are from that table. The sample consists of around 160,000 clones, around 90% of them appearing once. Shortly before study entry, within 2 weeks, exposed participants had met a COVID-19 case.

Sequencing was performed on PBMCs or T cells enriched from blood (not recorded which). This receptor was identified in a woman in her thirties or forties who had been exposed to COVID-19. V and J are TRBV5-1 and TRBJ1-1; no reliable D call. For the CDR3, the DNA is TGCGCCAGCAGCTTGAATCAGCGTTGGAACACTGAAGCTTTCTTT. It encodes CASSLNQRWNTEAFF. Using reference TRBV5-1 and TRBJ1-1 for the parts outside the CDR3, the full variable domain is KAGVTQTPRYLIKTRGQQVTLSCSPISGHRSVSWYQQTPGQGLQFLFEYFSETQRNKGNFPGRFSGRQFSNSRSEMNVSTLELGDSALYLCASSLNQRWNTEAFFGQGTRLTVV.